The following is a TCR beta chain sequence with its context. The source of the blood RNA was unsorted whole blood, and germline DNA was extracted as well. The template, roughly 0.45 ug total RNA, yielded TCR beta cDNA made with a constant-region primer. Nested multiplex PCR, run for three rounds with slightly modified ARM-PCR, yielded TCR beta libraries. Both of the initial two PCR rounds ran for roughly 10 cycles and employed TRBV1-TRBV30 forward primers alongside a C-beta reverse primer. TCRdb ran MiXCR on the multiplex PCR reads and lists one entry per CDR3 protein. The sample includes 150,000 to 200,000 distinct CDR3 sequences, approximately 64% of them seen just once. These data originate in a study of tumor-infiltrating lymphocytes in primary liver carcinoma. The CDR3 is 17 amino acids. Germline CDR1 reads SGHAT; CDR2 reads FQNNGV.

The clonotype comes from a woman between 55 and 75 years old with primary liver carcinoma and hepatitis B virus infection. The chain is built from TRBV11-2 and TRBJ2-1; 14 bases fit TRBD2. Sample: peripheral blood. The CDR3 reads CVGSRRLAGGPGDGQFF. In DNA, the CDR3 is TGTGTCGGCAGCAGGAGACTAGCGGGAGGGCCGGGGGATGGGCAGTTCTTC.